This T cell receptor beta chain appears in the sequencing data of a study of T cell responses to AZD1222 COVID-19 vaccine. Overall study findings and caveats: The study sampled repertoires only after the peak T cell response. White British donors predominated, females outnumbered males, and clonal diversity was possibly underestimated. AZD1222 recipients seropositive at baseline numbered only 6 or 7.

Profiling relied on immunoSEQ multiplex PCR, and the TCRdb table lists in-frame clones only, not all of them. The sample has about 69,000 clones; over 80% are singletons. Unmatched junction bases numbered 7, after V lost 4 bases and J lost 0 bases. Germline V lookup: CDR1 SGHRS, CDR2 YFSETQ. This CDR3 contains 16 residues. As concerns this clone: Its cognate antigen is unknown.

The chain employs TRBV5-1 and TRBJ1-3, with 7 bases that match TRBD1. Material: peripheral blood, obtained 28 days after the second AZD1222 dose. The receptor's source is an adult who received the AZD1222 COVID-19 vaccine. As DNA, the CDR3 is TGCGCCAGCAGCCCCCAGGGGGTGATCTCTGGAAACACCATATATTTT. Protein: CASSPQGVISGNTIYF.